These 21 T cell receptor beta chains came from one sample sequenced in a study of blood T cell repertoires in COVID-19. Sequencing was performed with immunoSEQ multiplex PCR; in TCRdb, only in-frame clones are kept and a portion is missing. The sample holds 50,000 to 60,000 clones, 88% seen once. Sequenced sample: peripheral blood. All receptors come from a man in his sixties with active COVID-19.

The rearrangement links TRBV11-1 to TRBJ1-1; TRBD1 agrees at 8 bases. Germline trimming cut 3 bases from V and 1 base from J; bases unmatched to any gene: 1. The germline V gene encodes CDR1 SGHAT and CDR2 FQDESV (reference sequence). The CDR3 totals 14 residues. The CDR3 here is CASSFDRGNTEAFF. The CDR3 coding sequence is TGTGCCAGCAGCTTCGACAGGGGGAACACTGAAGCTTTCTTT.

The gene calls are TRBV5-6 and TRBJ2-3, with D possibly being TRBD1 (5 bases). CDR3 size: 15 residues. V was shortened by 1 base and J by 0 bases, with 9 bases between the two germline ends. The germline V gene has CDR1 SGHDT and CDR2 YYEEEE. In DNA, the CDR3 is TGTGCCAGCAGCTTGTATACAGGAAGCACAGATACGCAGTATTTT. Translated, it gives CASSLYTGSTDTQYF.

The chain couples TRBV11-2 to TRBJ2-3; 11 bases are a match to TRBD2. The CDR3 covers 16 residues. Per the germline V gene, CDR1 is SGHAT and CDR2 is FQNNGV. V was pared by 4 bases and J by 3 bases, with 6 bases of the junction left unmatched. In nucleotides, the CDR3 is TGTGCCAGCAGCTCGCTAGCGGGAGGCCGTACAGATACGCAGTATTTT. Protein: CASSSLAGGRTDTQYF.

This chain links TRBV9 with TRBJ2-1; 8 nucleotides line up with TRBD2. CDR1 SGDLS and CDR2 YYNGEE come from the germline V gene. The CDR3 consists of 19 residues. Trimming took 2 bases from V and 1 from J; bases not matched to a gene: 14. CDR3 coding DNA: TGTGCCAGCAGCGTTGCCCCTCCCTCCCCGGGGGGGTCCTACAATGAGCAGTTCTTC. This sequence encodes CASSVAPPSPGGSYNEQFF.

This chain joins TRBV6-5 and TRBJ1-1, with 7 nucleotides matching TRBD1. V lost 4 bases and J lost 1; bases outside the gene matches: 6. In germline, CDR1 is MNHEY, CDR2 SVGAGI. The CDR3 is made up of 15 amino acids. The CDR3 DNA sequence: TGTGCCAGCAGTTGGAGACAGGGCGGGAACACTGAAGCTTTCTTT. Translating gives CASSWRQGGNTEAFF.

The CDR3 bases are TGTGCCACCAGTGATCCGAGTCGGGAGACATCAGATACGCAGTATTTT. Translating it yields CATSDPSRETSDTQYF. J is TRBJ2-3 and V is TRBV24-1, with a weak D call TRBD2 (6 bases). The CDR3 sequence is 16 residues long. Per germline, CDR1 KGHDR and CDR2 SFDVKD. Trimming removed 3 bases at V and 4 bases at J, with 16 bases between.

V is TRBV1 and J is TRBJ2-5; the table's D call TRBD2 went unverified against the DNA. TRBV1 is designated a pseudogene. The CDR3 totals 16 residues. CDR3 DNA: TGCACCAGCAGCCAATTGAAGCGGGGGCCCTCTGATATCCAGTACTTC. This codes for CTSSQLKRGPSDIQYF.

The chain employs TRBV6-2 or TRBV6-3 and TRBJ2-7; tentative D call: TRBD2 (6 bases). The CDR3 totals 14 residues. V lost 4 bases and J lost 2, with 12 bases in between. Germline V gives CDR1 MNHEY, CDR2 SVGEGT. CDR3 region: CASSLWTTAYEQYF. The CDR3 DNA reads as TGTGCCAGCAGTTTATGGACTACCGCCTACGAGCAGTACTTC.

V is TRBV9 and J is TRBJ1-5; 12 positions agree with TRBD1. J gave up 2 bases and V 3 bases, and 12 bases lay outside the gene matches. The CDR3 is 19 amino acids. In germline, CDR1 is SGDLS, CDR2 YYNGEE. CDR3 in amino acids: CASSEPPWDRGQGNQPQHF. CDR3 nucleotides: TGTGCCAGCAGCGAACCCCCTTGGGACAGGGGGCAGGGCAATCAGCCCCAGCATTTT.

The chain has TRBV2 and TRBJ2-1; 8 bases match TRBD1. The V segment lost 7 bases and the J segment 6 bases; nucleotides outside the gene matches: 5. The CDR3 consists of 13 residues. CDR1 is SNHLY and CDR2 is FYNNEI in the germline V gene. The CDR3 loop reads CASTQDRGNEQFF. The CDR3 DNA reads TGTGCCAGCACTCAAGACAGGGGCAATGAGCAGTTCTTC.

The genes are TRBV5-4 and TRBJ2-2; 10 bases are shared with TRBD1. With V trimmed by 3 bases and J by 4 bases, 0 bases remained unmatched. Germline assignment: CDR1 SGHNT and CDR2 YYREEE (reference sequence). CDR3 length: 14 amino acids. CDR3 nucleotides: TGTGCCAGCAGCTGGACAGGGGGCACCGGGGAGCTGTTTTTT. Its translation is CASSWTGGTGELFF.

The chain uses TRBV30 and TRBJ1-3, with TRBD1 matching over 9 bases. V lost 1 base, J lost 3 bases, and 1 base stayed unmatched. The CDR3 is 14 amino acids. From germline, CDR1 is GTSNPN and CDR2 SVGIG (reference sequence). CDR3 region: CAWSADRGGNTIYF. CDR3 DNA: TGTGCCTGGAGTGCGGACAGGGGTGGAAACACCATATATTTT.

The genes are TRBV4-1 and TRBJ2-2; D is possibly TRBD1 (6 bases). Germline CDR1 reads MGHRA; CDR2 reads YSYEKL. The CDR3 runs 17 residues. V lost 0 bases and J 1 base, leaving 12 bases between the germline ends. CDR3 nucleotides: TGCGCCAGCAGCCAAGAAGGGCAGGGGAGGAACACCGGGGAGCTGTTTTTT. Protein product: CASSQEGQGRNTGELFF.

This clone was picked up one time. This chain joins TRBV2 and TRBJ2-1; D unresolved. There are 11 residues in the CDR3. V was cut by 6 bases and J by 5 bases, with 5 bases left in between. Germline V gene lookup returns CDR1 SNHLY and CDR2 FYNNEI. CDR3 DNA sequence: TGTGCCAGCAGGGTAGACAATGAGCAGTTCTTC. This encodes CASRVDNEQFF.

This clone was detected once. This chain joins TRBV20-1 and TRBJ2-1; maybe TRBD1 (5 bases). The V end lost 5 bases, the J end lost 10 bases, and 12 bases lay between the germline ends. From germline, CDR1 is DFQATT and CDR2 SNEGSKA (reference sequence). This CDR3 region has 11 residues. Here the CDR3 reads CSASSKGEQFF. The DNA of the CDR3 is TGCAGTGCTTCGTCCAAGGGGGAGCAGTTCTTC.

Here the CDR3 reads CATSDSQGGDEQYF. In DNA, the CDR3 is TGTGCCACCAGTGATTCTCAGGGGGGCGACGAGCAGTACTTC. This chain joins TRBV24-1 and TRBJ2-7; D may be TRBD1 (7 bases). Trimming removed 2 bases from V and 5 bases from J, with 12 bases in between. The germline V gene encodes CDR1 KGHDR and CDR2 SFDVKD. The CDR3 length is 14 residues.

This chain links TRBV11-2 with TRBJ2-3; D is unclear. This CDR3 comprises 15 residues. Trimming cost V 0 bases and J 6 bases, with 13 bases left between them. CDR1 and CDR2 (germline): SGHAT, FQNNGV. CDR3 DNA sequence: TGTGCCAGCAGCTTAGAATCCCCTAGGTGGGATACGCAGTATTTT. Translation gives CASSLESPRWDTQYF.

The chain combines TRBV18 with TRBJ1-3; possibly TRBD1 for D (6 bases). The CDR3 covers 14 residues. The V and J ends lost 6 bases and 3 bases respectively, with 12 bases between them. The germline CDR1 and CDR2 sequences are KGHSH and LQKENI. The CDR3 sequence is CASSQQGFGNTIYF. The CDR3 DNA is TGTGCCAGCTCCCAACAGGGTTTTGGAAACACCATATATTTT.

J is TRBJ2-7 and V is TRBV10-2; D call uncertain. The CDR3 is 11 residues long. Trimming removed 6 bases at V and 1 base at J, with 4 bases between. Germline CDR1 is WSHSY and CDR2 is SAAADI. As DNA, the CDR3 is TGCGCCAGCAGCCCATCCTACGAGCAGTACTTC. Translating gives CASSPSYEQYF.

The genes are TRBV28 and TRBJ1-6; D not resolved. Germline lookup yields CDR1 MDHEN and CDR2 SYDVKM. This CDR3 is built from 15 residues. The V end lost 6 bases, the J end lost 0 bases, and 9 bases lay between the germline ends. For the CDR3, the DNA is TGTGCCAGCAGCCCGTGGAGCTCCTATAATTCACCCCTCCACTTT. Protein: CASSPWSSYNSPLHF.

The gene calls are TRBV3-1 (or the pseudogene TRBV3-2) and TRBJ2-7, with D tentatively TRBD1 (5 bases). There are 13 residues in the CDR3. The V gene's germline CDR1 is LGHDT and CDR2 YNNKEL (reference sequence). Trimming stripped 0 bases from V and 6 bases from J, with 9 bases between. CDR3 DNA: TGTGCCAGCAGCCAAGATTTAGGGGTCGAGCAGTACTTC. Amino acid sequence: CASSQDLGVEQYF.